This T cell receptor beta chain came from a study of blood T cell repertoires in COVID-19. Study summary: Sites across the United States, Italy and Spain contributed samples from acute and convalescent COVID-19.

Germline CDR1 SGDLS, CDR2 YYNGEE. Trimming took 3 bases from V and 4 from J, leaving 13 bases between them. This CDR3 region has 14 residues. Methods used by the authors: Amplifying reference gene primers gave estimates of nucleated cell counts. The repertoire was sequenced with immunoSEQ multiplex PCR; TCRdb's copy has only in-frame clones and lacks some. Clonal size and the V and J genes are those of that table, whereas D and trimming came from the DNA. The sample consists of about 180,000 clones, around 83% of them appearing once. The sequence was obtained from a woman under 40 with active or convalescent COVID-19. Sequencing input: peripheral blood. The rearrangement links TRBV9 to TRBJ1-1; D uncertain. CDR3 sequence reads: CASSALEVGTEAFF. DNA for the CDR3: TGTGCCAGCAGCGCTCTGGAGGTGGGCACTGAAGCTTTCTTT.